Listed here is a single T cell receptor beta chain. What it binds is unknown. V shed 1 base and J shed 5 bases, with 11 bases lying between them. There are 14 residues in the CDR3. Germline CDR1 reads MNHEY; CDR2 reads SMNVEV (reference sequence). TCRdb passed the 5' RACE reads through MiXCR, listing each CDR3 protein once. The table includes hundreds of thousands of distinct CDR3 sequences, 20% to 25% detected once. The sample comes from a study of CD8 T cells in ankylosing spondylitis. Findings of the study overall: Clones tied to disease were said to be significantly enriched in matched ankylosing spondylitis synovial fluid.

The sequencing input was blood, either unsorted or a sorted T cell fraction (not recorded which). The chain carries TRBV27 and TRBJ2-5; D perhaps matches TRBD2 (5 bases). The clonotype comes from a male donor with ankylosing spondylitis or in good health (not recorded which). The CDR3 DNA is TGTGCCAGCAGTTTATTTCCTCGCGGGGAGACCCAGTACTTC. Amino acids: CASSLFPRGETQYF.